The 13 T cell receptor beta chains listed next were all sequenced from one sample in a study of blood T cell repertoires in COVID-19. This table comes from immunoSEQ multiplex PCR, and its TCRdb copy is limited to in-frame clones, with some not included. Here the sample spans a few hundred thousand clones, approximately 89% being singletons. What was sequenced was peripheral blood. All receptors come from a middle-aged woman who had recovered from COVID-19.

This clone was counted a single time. The CDR3 loop reads CASSPWGSGGPDLNNEQFF. The CDR3 DNA sequence: TGCGCCAGCAGCCCCTGGGGTAGCGGGGGGCCGGATCTCAACAATGAGCAGTTCTTC. The V gene is TRBV5-1, the J gene TRBJ2-1, with 10 bases fitting TRBD2. The CDR3 covers 19 residues. In germline, CDR1 is SGHRS, CDR2 YFSETQ. With 4 bases clipped from V and 5 bases from J, the junction kept 18 bases outside the gene matches.

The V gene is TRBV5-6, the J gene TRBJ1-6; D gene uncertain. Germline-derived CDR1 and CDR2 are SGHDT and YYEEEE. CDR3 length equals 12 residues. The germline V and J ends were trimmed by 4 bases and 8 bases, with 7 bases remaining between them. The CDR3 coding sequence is TGTGCCAGCAGCCTTACTGATTCACCCCTCCACTTT. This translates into CASSLTDSPLHF.

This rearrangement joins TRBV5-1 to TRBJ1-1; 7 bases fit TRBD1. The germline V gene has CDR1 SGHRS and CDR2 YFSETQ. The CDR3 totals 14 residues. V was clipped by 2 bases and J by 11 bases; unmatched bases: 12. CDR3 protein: CASSFATGRGEAFF. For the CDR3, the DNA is TGCGCCAGCAGCTTTGCGACAGGGCGCGGTGAGGCTTTCTTT.

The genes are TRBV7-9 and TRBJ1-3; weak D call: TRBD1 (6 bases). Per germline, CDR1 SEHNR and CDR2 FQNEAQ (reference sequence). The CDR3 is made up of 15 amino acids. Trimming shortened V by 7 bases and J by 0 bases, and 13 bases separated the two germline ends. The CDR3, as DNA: TGTGCCAGCAACCTTGACAGGACCTCTGGAAACACCATATATTTT. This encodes CASNLDRTSGNTIYF.

Here the CDR3 DNA reads TGTGCCAGTAGGGCAATGAACACTGAAGCTTTCTTT. It specifies CASRAMNTEAFF. This sequence joins TRBV19 and TRBJ1-1; no firm D call. Germline-derived CDR1 and CDR2 are LNHDA and SQIVND (reference sequence). Trimming cost V 6 bases and J 0 bases, with 5 bases left between them. The CDR3 is 12 residues long.

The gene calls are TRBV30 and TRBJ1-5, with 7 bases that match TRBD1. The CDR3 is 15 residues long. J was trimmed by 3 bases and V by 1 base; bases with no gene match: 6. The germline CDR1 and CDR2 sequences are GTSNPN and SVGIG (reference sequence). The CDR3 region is CAWSADDRVNQPQHF. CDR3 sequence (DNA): TGTGCCTGGAGTGCCGATGACAGGGTCAATCAGCCCCAGCATTTT.

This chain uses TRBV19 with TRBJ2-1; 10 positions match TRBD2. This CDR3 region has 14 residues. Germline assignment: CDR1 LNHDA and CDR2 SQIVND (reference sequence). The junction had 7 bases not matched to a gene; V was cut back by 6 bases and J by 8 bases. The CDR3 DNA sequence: TGTGCCAGTAGGTCAGCGGGGGGGCCGTATGAGCAGTTCTTC. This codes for CASRSAGGPYEQFF.

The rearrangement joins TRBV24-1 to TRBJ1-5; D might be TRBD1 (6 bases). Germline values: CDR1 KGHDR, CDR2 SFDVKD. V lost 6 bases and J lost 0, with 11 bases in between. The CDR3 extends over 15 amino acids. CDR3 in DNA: TGTGCCACCAGTACGGACAGCAATAGCAATCAGCCCCAGCATTTT. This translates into CATSTDSNSNQPQHF.

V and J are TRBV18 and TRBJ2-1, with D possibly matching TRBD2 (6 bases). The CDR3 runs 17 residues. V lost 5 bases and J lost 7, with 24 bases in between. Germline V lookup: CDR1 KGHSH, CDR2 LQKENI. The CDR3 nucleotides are TGTGCCAGCTCATCCTTGTGGGGGGAGAAAGGAGAGAATGAGCAGTTCTTC. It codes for CASSSLWGEKGENEQFF.

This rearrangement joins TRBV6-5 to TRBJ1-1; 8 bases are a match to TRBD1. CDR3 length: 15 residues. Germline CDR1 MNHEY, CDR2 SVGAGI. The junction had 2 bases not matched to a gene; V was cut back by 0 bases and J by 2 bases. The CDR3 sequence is CASSYSGQVNTEAFF. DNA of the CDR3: TGTGCCAGCAGTTACTCGGGACAGGTCAACACTGAAGCTTTCTTT.

The CDR3 DNA sequence: TGTGCCAGCAGTTTACCTATCCCCGGGACTGGGGATCAGACCCAGTACTTC. It specifies CASSLPIPGTGDQTQYF. The gene calls are TRBV6-2 or TRBV6-3 and TRBJ2-5; D is perhaps TRBD2 (6 bases). Looked up from germline, CDR1 is MNHEY and CDR2 is SVGEGT. This CDR3 is 17 amino acids long. V lost 4 bases to trimming and J lost 6 bases, with 24 bases between them.

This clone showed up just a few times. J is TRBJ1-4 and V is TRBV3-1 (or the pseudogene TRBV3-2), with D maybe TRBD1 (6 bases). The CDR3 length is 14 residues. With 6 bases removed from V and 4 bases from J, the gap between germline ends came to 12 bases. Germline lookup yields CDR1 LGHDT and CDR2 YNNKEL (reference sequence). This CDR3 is CASRSTGFNEKLFF. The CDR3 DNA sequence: TGTGCCAGCAGATCCACAGGGTTTAATGAAAAACTGTTTTTT.

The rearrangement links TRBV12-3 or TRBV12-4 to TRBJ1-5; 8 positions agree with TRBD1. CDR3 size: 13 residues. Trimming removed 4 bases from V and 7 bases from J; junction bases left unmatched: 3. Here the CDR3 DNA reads TGTGCCAGCAGTTGGACAGGGCGGCAGCCCCAGCATTTT. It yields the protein CASSWTGRQPQHF.